These 27 T cell receptor beta chains share one sample of origin, sequenced in a study of T cell repertoires in cytomegalovirus infection. No antigen has been assigned to these receptors. TCRdb fed the reads into MiXCR, producing one record per CDR3 protein. The repertoire has around 500,000 distinct CDR3 sequences, approximately 42% of them found once; the top ten carry 43%. The source was cultured PBMCs, collected from culture after CMV antigen stimulation. These receptors all come from a human donor in good health (CMV status not recorded). Some clones in this sample may be carry-over from other donors' samples.

This clonotype was counted only a few times. This chain connects TRBV7-2 to TRBJ2-1; D perhaps matches TRBD2 (5 bases). CDR1 is SGHTA and CDR2 is FQGNSA in the germline V gene. The CDR3 totals 12 residues. V was shortened by 1 base and J by 10 bases, with 8 bases between the two germline ends. The CDR3 loop reads CASSLVLVEQFF. DNA for the CDR3: TGTGCCAGCAGCTTAGTACTAGTGGAGCAGTTCTTC.

This chain links TRBV6-6 with TRBJ2-5; 11 bases are shared with TRBD2. The CDR3 covers 15 residues. Trimming cost V 6 bases and J 1 base; bases outside gene matches: 4. Germline V gives CDR1 MNHNY, CDR2 SVGAGI (reference sequence). The chain's CDR3 is CASSPTSGSQETQYF. The CDR3, as DNA: TGTGCCAGCAGCCCAACTAGCGGGAGCCAAGAGACCCAGTACTTC.

In this sample, this clonotype turned up a few times. The chain links TRBV10-3 to TRBJ2-5, with 7 bases fitting TRBD2. The CDR3 has 14 amino acids. V shed 10 bases and J 5 bases; nucleotides not matched to a gene: 13. Germline CDR1 is ENHRY and CDR2 is SYGVKD. CDR3 amino acids: CASRGGTGYETQYF. Here the CDR3 DNA reads TGTGCCAGCCGGGGAGGGACCGGGTATGAGACCCAGTACTTC.

This chain links TRBV18 with TRBJ2-5; D gene unclear. The CDR3 runs 11 residues. CDR1 and CDR2 from the germline V gene are KGHSH and LQKENI. Between the trimmed V and J ends, which lost 6 bases and 5 bases, there was a span of 7 bases. The CDR3 here is CASSDPETQYF. CDR3 DNA: TGTGCCAGCTCCGACCCGGAGACCCAGTACTTC.

The chain is built from TRBV25-1 and TRBJ2-5; D is unresolved. Trimming removed 0 bases from V and 5 bases from J, with 13 bases in between. CDR1 is MGHDK, CDR2 SYGVNS, per germline. The CDR3 extends over 15 amino acids. This CDR3 is CASSEYGPTAETQYF. The CDR3 nucleotides are TGTGCCAGCAGTGAATACGGCCCGACTGCCGAGACCCAGTACTTC.

The rearrangement links TRBV25-1 to TRBJ2-2; no clear D. This CDR3 is 18 amino acids long. Trimming cost V 3 bases and J 1 base, with 18 bases left between them. CDR1 is MGHDK and CDR2 is SYGVNS in the germline V gene. CDR3 DNA sequence: TGTGCCAGCAGTGACAAAACGTCGGGTGGGCAGAACACCGGGGAGCTGTTTTTT. As protein: CASSDKTSGGQNTGELFF.

This clonotype appeared a few times. V and J are TRBV7-8 and TRBJ1-5; possible D gene TRBD1, 5 bases. There are 16 residues in the CDR3. From germline, CDR1 is SGHVS and CDR2 FQNEAQ. Trimming cost V 6 bases and J 5 bases, with 20 bases left between them. The CDR3 DNA is TGTGCCAGCAGATTGGGGGAAAGACGGGATCATCAGCCCCAGCATTTT. Residues: CASRLGERRDHQPQHF. The variable domain in full, completed from reference TRBV7-8 and TRBJ1-5, reads GAGVSQSPRYKVAKRGQDVALRCDPISGHVSLFWYQQALGQGPEFLTYFQNEAQLDKSGLPSDRFFAERPEGSVSTLKIQRTQQEDSAVYLCASRLGERRDHQPQHFGDGTRLSIL.

This chain connects TRBV11-2 to TRBJ2-5; TRBD1 might be the D (5 bases). This CDR3 has 15 residues. Germline CDR1 is SGHAT and CDR2 is FQNNGV. Trimming left V 0 bases short and J 7 bases short, with 15 bases between. The CDR3 DNA sequence: TGTGCCAGCAGCTTAGATGGGGCAGGGTCTGTGACCCAGTACTTC. Translating gives CASSLDGAGSVTQYF.

This clonotype was recorded a few times. The chain uses TRBV7-2 and TRBJ1-1; D uncertain. Trimming shortened V by 7 bases and J by 0 bases, and 12 bases separated the two germline ends. In germline, CDR1 is SGHTA, CDR2 FQGNSA. CDR3 length: 14 amino acids. Written as DNA, the CDR3 is TGTGCCAGCACCTACAGTAGCATGAACACTGAAGCTTTCTTT. It translates to CASTYSSMNTEAFF. The full variable domain, in which reference TRBV7-2 and TRBJ1-1 provide the parts outside the CDR3, is GAGVSQSPSNKVTEKGKDVELRCDPISGHTALYWYRQSLGQGLEFLIYFQGNSAPDKSGLPSDRFSAERTGGSVSTLTIQRTQQEDSAVYLCASTYSSMNTEAFFGQGTRLTVV.

The chain employs TRBV4-1 and TRBJ1-5; possibly TRBD1 for D (5 bases). Looked up from germline, CDR1 is MGHRA and CDR2 is YSYEKL. Trimming shortened V by 1 base and J by 9 bases, and 13 bases separated the two germline ends. The CDR3 extends over 14 amino acids. This CDR3 is CASSQAGGGGPQHF. The CDR3 nucleotides are TGCGCCAGCAGCCAAGCCGGGGGTGGTGGGCCCCAGCATTTT.

The chain joins TRBV19 to TRBJ2-7; D unclear. Germline loops: CDR1 LNHDA, CDR2 SQIVND (reference sequence). There are 14 residues in the CDR3. Trimming removed 4 bases at V and 4 bases at J, with 14 bases between. The CDR3 DNA reads TGTGCCAGTAGTACCGCAGTAAGGGATTACGAGCAGTACTTC. Protein: CASSTAVRDYEQYF.

CDR3 sequence: CASSFDRGIGETQYF. The CDR3 region has the DNA TGTGCCAGCAGCTTTGACAGGGGGATCGGAGAGACCCAGTACTTC. V is TRBV5-8 and J is TRBJ2-5; 9 bases agree with TRBD1. The junction had 6 bases not matched to a gene; V was cut back by 2 bases and J by 4 bases. CDR3 length equals 15 residues. Germline CDR1 SGHTS, CDR2 YDEGEE.

The V call is TRBV7-6, the J call TRBJ1-3; no clear D gene. Germline assignment: CDR1 SGHVS and CDR2 FNYEAQ. V shed 5 bases and J shed 0 bases, with 17 bases lying between them. The CDR3 is 17 residues long. The CDR3, as DNA: TGTGCCAGCAGCCCGCCCCTCATCGAGCTCTCTGGAAACACCATATATTTT. Amino acids: CASSPPLIELSGNTIYF.

This clonotype appeared many times. The chain's CDR3 is CASSTGGGGYNEQFF. The CDR3, as DNA: TGTGCCAGCAGTACCGGTGGCGGGGGCTACAATGAGCAGTTCTTC. The gene calls are TRBV7-2 and TRBJ2-1; TRBD2 aligns across 7 bases. The CDR3 contains 15 residues. The junction had 8 bases not matched to a gene; V was cut back by 6 bases and J by 3 bases. CDR1 is SGHTA, CDR2 FQGNSA, per germline.

The chain uses TRBV7-6 and TRBJ1-2, with D tentatively TRBD1 (5 bases). CDR1 SGHVS and CDR2 FNYEAQ come from the germline V gene. This CDR3 is 14 amino acids long. The V end lost 5 bases, the J end lost 0 bases, and 10 bases lay between the germline ends. The CDR3 spells CASSPGPANYGYTF. CDR3 coding DNA: TGTGCCAGCAGCCCGGGGCCAGCTAACTATGGCTACACCTTC. Full variable domain (outside the CDR3, taken from reference TRBV7-6 and TRBJ1-2): GAGVSQSPRYKVTKRGQDVALRCDPISGHVSLYWYRQALGQGPEFLTYFNYEAQQDKSGLPNDRFSAERPEGSISTLTIQRTEQRDSAMYRCASSPGPANYGYTFGSGTRLTVV.

Worth noting for this clonotype: The conserved final phenylalanine or tryptophan is absent from the CDR3, which likely points to a read error. The J gene is TRBJ2-7, the V gene TRBV7-6; D may correspond to TRBD1 or TRBD2 (6 bases each). This CDR3 is built from 16 residues. Germline CDR1 SGHVS, CDR2 FNYEAQ. The ends were cut back, 2 bases at V and 5 bases at J, with 19 bases in the middle. The CDR3: CASSLYVGGLGDEQYL. The CDR3, as DNA: TGTGCCAGCAGCTTATACGTGGGGGGCCTGGGGGACGAGCAGTACCTC.

The genes are TRBV20-1 and TRBJ2-1; TRBD2 aligns across 7 bases. Trimming took 0 bases from V and 9 from J; bases not matched to a gene: 11. The CDR3 sequence is 15 residues long. CDR1 and CDR2 from the germline V gene are DFQATT and SNEGSKA (reference sequence). For the CDR3, the DNA is TGCAGTGCTAGAGATGGGAAGCGGGATCCTACTGAGCAGTTCTTC. Its translation: CSARDGKRDPTEQFF.

This clonotype was recorded at least ten times. V and J are TRBV7-2 and TRBJ1-2, with 12 bases that match TRBD1. The ends lost 5 bases at V and 4 bases at J; junction bases unmatched: 5. CDR3 size: 15 residues. Germline CDR1 is SGHTA and CDR2 is FQGNSA. CDR3 region: CASSEGTGGSYGYTF. The CDR3, as DNA: TGTGCCAGCAGCGAAGGGACAGGGGGCAGCTATGGCTACACCTTC.

This sequence joins TRBV5-4 and TRBJ2-1; a weak D match, TRBD1 (6 bases). Trimming removed 4 bases from V and 0 bases from J, with 14 bases in between. The germline V gene encodes CDR1 SGHNT and CDR2 YYREEE (reference sequence). This CDR3 spans 16 amino acids. This CDR3 reads CASSLPGQFSYNEQFF. The CDR3 DNA follows: TGTGCCAGCAGCCTTCCCGGACAGTTCTCCTACAATGAGCAGTTCTTC.

Here the CDR3 DNA reads TGTGCCAGCAGTTACCTTCCCGGGACAGGGGACTATGGCTACACCTTC. Translated: CASSYLPGTGDYGYTF. This chain links TRBV6-5 with TRBJ1-2; 10 bases are a match to TRBD1. This CDR3 region has 16 residues. Germline lookup yields CDR1 MNHEY and CDR2 SVGAGI. The J segment lost 3 bases and the V segment lost 2 bases, leaving 6 bases of the junction unmatched.

This clonotype appeared a few times. V usage is TRBV7-2 and J usage is TRBJ1-2; no reliable D call. The ends were cut back, 1 base at V and 4 bases at J, with 13 bases in the middle. CDR1 and CDR2 (germline): SGHTA, FQGNSA. The CDR3 consists of 15 residues. CDR3 loop: CASSLDVLSSYGYTF. The CDR3 DNA sequence: TGTGCCAGCAGCTTAGACGTCCTTAGTAGCTATGGCTACACCTTC.

This clonotype was counted only a few times. V is TRBV12-3 or TRBV12-4 and J is TRBJ2-5; possibly TRBD1 for D (6 bases). V lost 4 bases, J lost 13 bases, and 16 bases lay in between. The CDR3 runs to 12 residues. CDR3: CASSSAGTSPYF. CDR3 nucleotides: TGTGCCAGCAGTTCGGCCGGGACATCCCCGTACTTC.

A few counts support this clonotype. V gene TRBV7-2 combines with J gene TRBJ2-7; the match to TRBD2 covers 11 bases. This CDR3 contains 14 residues. Germline CDR1 is SGHTA and CDR2 is FQGNSA. V shed 5 bases and J 3 bases; nucleotides not matched to a gene: 3. The CDR3 DNA is TGTGCCAGCAGCACGGGACTAGCGGTCTACGAGCAGTACTTC. Amino acids: CASSTGLAVYEQYF. The whole variable domain, remainder taken from reference TRBV7-2 and TRBJ2-7, is GAGVSQSPSNKVTEKGKDVELRCDPISGHTALYWYRQSLGQGLEFLIYFQGNSAPDKSGLPSDRFSAERTGGSVSTLTIQRTQQEDSAVYLCASSTGLAVYEQYFGPGTRLTVT.

J is TRBJ2-5 and V is TRBV4-1; 12 bases agree with TRBD2. The CDR3 has 16 residues. Trimming at V came to 6 bases and at J to 6 bases, leaving 11 bases not matched to a gene. The germline V gene encodes CDR1 MGHRA and CDR2 YSYEKL. DNA of the CDR3: TGCGCCAGCAGTCAGATAGGAACTAGCGGGAGGAAGACCCAGTACTTC. It codes for CASSQIGTSGRKTQYF.

V is TRBV4-1 and J is TRBJ2-7; D perhaps matches TRBD1 (6 bases). The CDR3 consists of 15 residues. The germline V gene encodes CDR1 MGHRA and CDR2 YSYEKL. V was cut by 4 bases and J by 4 bases, with 17 bases left in between. The CDR3 DNA is TGCGCCAGCAGCCTGGGGGCTATCCTCGAATACGAGCAGTACTTC. Its translation: CASSLGAILEYEQYF.

The V gene is TRBV7-2, the J gene TRBJ1-1; D uncertain. Germline lookup yields CDR1 SGHTA and CDR2 FQGNSA. The V and J ends lost 1 base and 3 bases respectively, with 9 bases between them. The CDR3 sequence is 14 residues long. CDR3 residues: CASSLGVFDTEAFF. The DNA for the CDR3 is TGTGCCAGCAGCTTAGGAGTTTTTGACACTGAAGCTTTCTTT.

The V gene is TRBV7-9, the J gene TRBJ2-5; TRBD2 matches 14 bases. Unmatched junction bases numbered 8, after V lost 3 bases and J lost 5 bases. The length of the CDR3 is 17 residues. Germline V gene sequence: CDR1 SEHNR, CDR2 FQNEAQ (reference sequence). CDR3: CASSFDRLAGGWETQYF. In DNA, the CDR3 is TGTGCCAGCAGCTTCGACCGACTAGCGGGAGGGTGGGAGACCCAGTACTTC.